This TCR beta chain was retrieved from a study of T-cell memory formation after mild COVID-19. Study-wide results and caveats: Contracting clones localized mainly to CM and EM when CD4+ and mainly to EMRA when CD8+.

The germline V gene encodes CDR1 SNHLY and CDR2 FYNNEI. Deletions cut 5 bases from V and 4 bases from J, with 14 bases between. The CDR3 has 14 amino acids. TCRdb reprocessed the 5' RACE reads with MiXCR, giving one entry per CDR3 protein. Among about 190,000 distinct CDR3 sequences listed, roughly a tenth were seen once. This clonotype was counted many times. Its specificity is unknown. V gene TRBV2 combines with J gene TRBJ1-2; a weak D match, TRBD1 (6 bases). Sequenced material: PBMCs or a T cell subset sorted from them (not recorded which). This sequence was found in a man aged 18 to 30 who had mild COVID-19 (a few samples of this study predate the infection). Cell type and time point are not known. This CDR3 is CASSPLGTSYGYTF. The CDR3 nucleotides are TGTGCCAGCAGTCCCCTTGGGACAAGCTATGGCTACACCTTC.